A selection of T cell receptor beta chains follows, all from one sample in a study of cytomegalovirus exposure and HLA in healthy donors. This table comes from immunoSEQ multiplex PCR, and its TCRdb copy is limited to in-frame clones, with some not included. The sample consists of 90,000 to 120,000 clones, under 85% of them appearing once. What was sequenced was PBMCs. The source of these receptors is a male donor in good health and CMV-seronegative. CDR3s include the opening cysteine and the closing phenylalanine or tryptophan. D genes are given only for firm matches. Some rows have no size entry. The others give once, few or many, or a class for an expanded clone.

V: TRBV2
D: .
size: .
J: TRBJ2-2
DNA: TGTGCCAGCATCGGAGGGCGGAACACCGGGGAGCTGTTTTTT
CDR3: CASIGGRNTGELFF

V: TRBV7-9
D: .
size: .
J: TRBJ2-7
DNA: TGTGCCAGCAGGACGGGAGACTCCTACGAGCAGTACTTC
CDR3: CASRTGDSYEQYF

V: TRBV18
D: TRBD2
size: .
J: TRBJ2-7
DNA: TGTGCCAGCTCACTGGCCGGGACTAGCGGGAGGTCTGTCTACGAGCAGTACTTC
CDR3: CASSLAGTSGRSVYEQYF

V: TRBV5-6
D: .
size: .
J: TRBJ2-3
DNA: TGTGCCAGCAGCTTTCGCGGCACAGATACGCAGTATTTT
CDR3: CASSFRGTDTQYF

V: TRBV5-6
D: .
size: few
J: TRBJ2-1
DNA: TGTGCCAGCAGCTTGGTGTCTATCTACAATGAGCAGTTCTTC
CDR3: CASSLVSIYNEQFF

V: TRBV30
D: TRBD1
size: .
J: TRBJ1-6
DNA: TGTGCCTGGAGTGGGGACAGGGGATTTAATTCACCCCTCCACTTT
CDR3: CAWSGDRGFNSPLHF

V: TRBV18
D: TRBD1
size: .
J: TRBJ2-2
DNA: TGTGCCAGCTCACCGCCGATGGGACAGGGCGACACCGGGGAGCTGTTTTTT
CDR3: CASSPPMGQGDTGELFF

V: TRBV6-1
D: .
size: .
J: TRBJ2-7
DNA: TGTGCCAGCAGTGAAGTAGGTCGGGTAGGGGCCGAGCAGTACTTC
CDR3: CASSEVGRVGAEQYF

V: TRBV10-3
D: TRBD2
size: .
J: TRBJ2-7
DNA: TGTGCCACCAAGCCTACTAGCGAAACCTACGAGCAGTACTTC
CDR3: CATKPTSETYEQYF

V: TRBV28
D: TRBD1
size: .
J: TRBJ2-1
DNA: TGTGCCAGCCGGGGGAAAGCTAAACAGGGGGCGGACAATGAGCAGTTCTTC
CDR3: CASRGKAKQGADNEQFF

V: TRBV6-5
D: .
size: .
J: TRBJ2-7
DNA: TGTGCCAGCAGTTACCAAGCGAGGACCTACGAGCAGTACTTC
CDR3: CASSYQARTYEQYF

V: TRBV28
D: TRBD2
size: once
J: TRBJ2-3
DNA: TGTGCCAGCAGTTTACCCACTATCGGAGCGGGAGCTAGCACAGATACGCAGTATTTT
CDR3: CASSLPTIGAGASTDTQYF

V: TRBV29-1
D: .
size: .
J: TRBJ2-1
DNA: TGCAGCGTTCCGCCCGATAAATCTAGAGCAGATGAGCAGTTCTTC
CDR3: CSVPPDKSRADEQFF

V: TRBV28
D: .
size: .
J: TRBJ1-4
DNA: TGTGCCAGTTCGCCGGGGGGCGCAACTAATGAAAAACTGTTTTTT
CDR3: CASSPGGATNEKLFF

V: TRBV21-1
D: .
size: .
J: TRBJ2-7
DNA: TGTGCCAGCGGTGGGTGGGGACTAGCGGGAGATTGGTACGAGCAGTACTTC
CDR3: CASGGWGLAGDWYEQYF

V: TRBV6-1
D: .
size: once
J: TRBJ2-1
DNA: TGTGCCAGCAGTGAAGGTTCGGAGGCCTATGAGCAGTTCTTC
CDR3: CASSEGSEAYEQFF

V: TRBV5-1
D: TRBD1
size: .
J: TRBJ1-2
DNA: TGCGCCAGCAGCTTGGGACAGGGGGTTTATGGCTACACCTTC
CDR3: CASSLGQGVYGYTF

V: TRBV19
D: TRBD2
size: few
J: TRBJ2-6
DNA: TGTGCCAGTAGTCCGCCGGGGGGTGGCCAATCTCCCACTGGGGCCAACGTCCTGACTTTC
CDR3: CASSPPGGGQSPTGANVLTF

V: TRBV15
D: .
size: .
J: TRBJ1-2
DNA: TGTGCCACCAGCAGAGATGTGGTTAGCGGTGGCTACACCTTC
CDR3: CATSRDVVSGGYTF

V: TRBV6-4
D: TRBD2
size: .
J: TRBJ2-3
DNA: TGTGCCAGCAGTGTAACTAGCGGGAGCACAGATACGCAGTATTTT
CDR3: CASSVTSGSTDTQYF

V: TRBV11-3
D: .
size: .
J: TRBJ2-2
DNA: TGTGCCAGCAGTCCTTGGAGCGGGGAGCTGTTTTTT
CDR3: CASSPWSGELFF

V: TRBV5-6
D: TRBD2
size: .
J: TRBJ2-7
DNA: TGTGCCAGCAGCTTTGGGGGGGGAATAGAGCAGTACTTC
CDR3: CASSFGGGIEQYF

V: TRBV15
D: .
size: few
J: TRBJ1-4
DNA: TGTGCCACCAGCAGAGATCAGGTGACAAAACTGTTTTTT
CDR3: CATSRDQVTKLFF

V: TRBV27
D: .
size: .
J: TRBJ2-3
DNA: TGTGCCAGCAGTATTGGCAGATCCCTGACAGATACGCAGTATTTT
CDR3: CASSIGRSLTDTQYF

V: TRBV5-6
D: .
size: .
J: TRBJ2-3
DNA: TGTGCCAGCAGCTTGGCTACAGGGTGGGCCACAGATACGCAGTATTTT
CDR3: CASSLATGWATDTQYF

V: TRBV4-1
D: TRBD2
size: few
J: TRBJ2-1
DNA: TGCGCCAGCAGCCAAGCGCCTAGCGGGAGCTGGGATGAGCAGTTCTTC
CDR3: CASSQAPSGSWDEQFF

V: TRBV4-1
D: TRBD2
size: .
J: TRBJ2-7
DNA: TGCGCCAGCAGCCTCCCATCCGTCCGGCTAGCGGGAGTCGTCAACGAGCAGTACTTC
CDR3: CASSLPSVRLAGVVNEQYF

V: TRBV28
D: TRBD2
size: .
J: TRBJ2-7
DNA: TGTGCCAGCAGGGGGGGGGAGGGAAGGTGGGAGCAGTACTTC
CDR3: CASRGGEGRWEQYF

V: TRBV7-2
D: .
size: .
J: TRBJ1-2
DNA: TGTGCCAGCCGCTCGAGGGCTCGCAACTATGGCTACACCTTC
CDR3: CASRSRARNYGYTF

V: TRBV28
D: TRBD2
size: .
J: TRBJ2-2
DNA: TGTGCCAGCAGTTTAGGACTAGCGTCCACCGGGGAGCTGTTTTTT
CDR3: CASSLGLASTGELFF

V: TRBV7-9
D: TRBD2
size: .
J: TRBJ2-7
DNA: TGTGCCAGCAGCTTAGTTAGCGGGCACGAGCAGTACTTC
CDR3: CASSLVSGHEQYF

V: TRBV5-4
D: TRBD1
size: .
J: TRBJ1-2
DNA: TGTGCCAGCAGCCTCAGACAGGGTGGTAACTATGGCTACACCTTC
CDR3: CASSLRQGGNYGYTF

V: TRBV7-9
D: .
size: .
J: TRBJ2-7
DNA: TGTGCCAGCAGCCCCCCCGAGGGTCCACCCGGTGGCGAGCAGTACTTC
CDR3: CASSPPEGPPGGEQYF

V: TRBV6-4
D: TRBD2
size: few
J: TRBJ2-3
DNA: TGTGCCAGCAGTGACTCAAGGGAGGGAGAGGGCACAGATACGCAGTATTTT
CDR3: CASSDSREGEGTDTQYF

V: TRBV15
D: .
size: .
J: TRBJ1-5
DNA: TGTGCCACCAGCAGAGAGATTGGAGGGCTGGGAAGCAATCAGCCCCAGCATTTT
CDR3: CATSREIGGLGSNQPQHF

V: TRBV6-5
D: .
size: .
J: TRBJ1-2
DNA: TGTGCCAGTAGACCGCGGACAGAGAACTATGGCTACACCTTC
CDR3: CASRPRTENYGYTF

V: TRBV28
D: .
size: .
J: TRBJ1-2
DNA: TGTGCCAGCAGTGGGGGATGGGGGCGCGCCTATGGCTACACCTTC
CDR3: CASSGGWGRAYGYTF

V: TRBV5-6
D: .
size: once
J: TRBJ2-7
DNA: TGTGCCAGCAGGGCCACATTCAGGGGTTTTAACGAGCAGTACTTC
CDR3: CASRATFRGFNEQYF

V: TRBV6-6
D: TRBD1
size: .
J: TRBJ2-1
DNA: TGTGCCAGCAGCCCCCAGGGGGTTGTGCAGTTCTTC
CDR3: CASSPQGVVQFF

V: TRBV28
D: .
size: few
J: TRBJ2-7
DNA: TGTGCCAGCAGCTTAACGGACACTTCTTCCTACGAGCAGTACTTC
CDR3: CASSLTDTSSYEQYF